Listed below are T cell receptor beta chains from one sample, sequenced in a study of blood T cell repertoires in COVID-19. Assay used: immunoSEQ multiplex PCR; TCRdb lists only in-frame clones, some missing. The sample has some 250,000 clones, roughly 86% seen once. Sample: peripheral blood. The receptors stem from a woman aged 30 to 39 with acute or convalescent COVID-19. Each CDR3 is given with its conserved first and last residue. The D gene is left open where the match is weak. The size entry is marked missing in some rows and otherwise reads once, few, many or a size class.

J: TRBJ1-6; size: .; V: TRBV18; D: .; DNA: TGTGCCAGCTCCCAAGGCGGGGGTAATTCACCCCTCCACTTT; CDR3: CASSQGGGNSPLHF
J: TRBJ2-3; size: .; V: TRBV27; D: TRBD2; DNA: TGTGCCAGCAGTTTAGGGGGGAGGGCTTCAGATACGCAGTATTTT; CDR3: CASSLGGRASDTQYF
J: TRBJ2-5; size: once; V: TRBV5-1; D: .; DNA: TGCGCCAGCAGCCCGGGAGTGAGGCAAGAGACCCAGTACTTC; CDR3: CASSPGVRQETQYF
J: TRBJ1-1; size: .; V: TRBV19; D: .; DNA: TGTGCCAGTAGTATAGCGAGCGGGGGGAACACTGAAGCTTTCTTT; CDR3: CASSIASGGNTEAFF
J: TRBJ2-2; size: .; V: TRBV5-6; D: .; DNA: TGTGCCAGCAGCCCCCGGGGAGCGATCAACACCGGGGAGCTGTTTTTT; CDR3: CASSPRGAINTGELFF
J: TRBJ1-5; size: .; V: TRBV6-5; D: TRBD1; DNA: TGTGCCAGCAGTCAGAGGGACAGGGATCAGCCCCAGCATTTT; CDR3: CASSQRDRDQPQHF
J: TRBJ2-1; size: .; V: TRBV5-1; D: .; DNA: TGCGCCAGCAGCTTCCGGGAGACTTCCTACAATGAGCAGTTCTTC; CDR3: CASSFRETSYNEQFF
J: TRBJ2-7; size: .; V: TRBV5-4; D: .; DNA: TGTGCCAGCAGCTTGGAACCGGTAAATAACTACGAGCAGTACTTC; CDR3: CASSLEPVNNYEQYF
J: TRBJ2-2; size: .; V: TRBV7-3; D: TRBD2; DNA: TGTGCCAGCAGTCTCATTAGCGGGAGTACGGCCGGGGAGCTGTTTTTT; CDR3: CASSLISGSTAGELFF
J: TRBJ2-3; size: .; V: TRBV27; D: .; DNA: TGTGCCAGCAGTTGGTTCAGCGGCACAGATACGCAGTATTTT; CDR3: CASSWFSGTDTQYF
J: TRBJ2-5; size: .; V: TRBV25-1; D: TRBD1; DNA: TGTGCCAGCAGAAGGACAGGGCTGGAGACCCAGTACTTC; CDR3: CASRRTGLETQYF
J: TRBJ2-5; size: .; V: TRBV7-9; D: TRBD2; DNA: TGTGCCAGCAGTCCTAGACTAGCCGTAGAAGAGACCCAGTACTTC; CDR3: CASSPRLAVEETQYF
J: TRBJ2-7; size: .; V: TRBV9; D: TRBD2; DNA: TGTGCCAGCAGCGTAGGTCTAGCGGGGGGCATCTACGAGCAGTACTTC; CDR3: CASSVGLAGGIYEQYF
J: TRBJ2-7; size: .; V: TRBV19; D: TRBD1; DNA: TGTGCCAGTAGTACTCAGACAGGGTTAAGCGAGCAGTACTTC; CDR3: CASSTQTGLSEQYF
J: TRBJ2-7; size: .; V: TRBV3-1/TRBV3-2; D: .; DNA: TGTGCCAGCAGCCAAGATCCTCGGGTTTCCTACGAGCAGTACTTC; CDR3: CASSQDPRVSYEQYF
J: TRBJ2-7; size: .; V: TRBV29-1; D: TRBD2; DNA: TGCAGCGTTGAAGAACTAGCGGGAAGTACCTACGAGCAGTACTTC; CDR3: CSVEELAGSTYEQYF
J: TRBJ2-5; size: .; V: TRBV18; D: TRBD1; DNA: TGTGCCAGCTCACCGGGTCAGGACAGGGTTTTAGAGACCCAGTACTTC; CDR3: CASSPGQDRVLETQYF
J: TRBJ2-3; size: .; V: TRBV3-1/TRBV3-2; D: TRBD2; DNA: TGTGCCAGCAGCCAAGATCCCTCTAGCGGGAGCCCCACAGATACGCAGTATTTT; CDR3: CASSQDPSSGSPTDTQYF
J: TRBJ2-3; size: once; V: TRBV2; D: TRBD2; DNA: TGTGCTCTAAAGCGGCGGGAGGGGACAGATACGCAGTATTTT; CDR3: CALKRREGTDTQYF
J: TRBJ2-1; size: .; V: TRBV6-5; D: TRBD2; DNA: TGTGCCAGCAGTTACCGAGGACTAGCGGACAATGAGCAGTTCTTC; CDR3: CASSYRGLADNEQFF
J: TRBJ2-1; size: few; V: TRBV27; D: TRBD2; DNA: TGTGCCAGCAGTACACGGACTAGCGGGAGGCCCAGCAATGAGCAGTTCTTC; CDR3: CASSTRTSGRPSNEQFF
J: TRBJ1-4; size: .; V: TRBV19; D: .; DNA: TGTGCCAGCCAAATGGGGCTCACAGGCGAAAAACTGTTTTTT; CDR3: CASQMGLTGEKLFF
J: TRBJ2-7; size: .; V: TRBV6-5; D: TRBD2; DNA: TGTGCCAGCAGAAACAGCGGGAGCGACGAGCAGTACTTC; CDR3: CASRNSGSDEQYF
J: TRBJ1-6; size: .; V: TRBV5-1; D: .; DNA: TGCGCCAGCAGAACGGGTGTTAATAATTCACCCCTCCACTTT; CDR3: CASRTGVNNSPLHF
J: TRBJ2-4; size: .; V: TRBV5-1; D: TRBD1; DNA: TGCGCCAGCAGCTTGGAGGGGGCAGGCAAAAACATTCAGTACTTC; CDR3: CASSLEGAGKNIQYF
J: TRBJ2-1; size: few; V: TRBV5-4; D: TRBD2; DNA: TGTGCCAGCAGCTTACTAGCGAGCTACAATGAGCAGTTCTTC; CDR3: CASSLLASYNEQFF
J: TRBJ2-7; size: .; V: TRBV6-1; D: .; DNA: TGTGCCAGCAGTGAAGAAGGGGGGGCCATATGGGAGCAGTACTTC; CDR3: CASSEEGGAIWEQYF
J: TRBJ2-4; size: once; V: TRBV5-4; D: .; DNA: TGTGCCAGCAGCCGCCCGGGGATAGGGATGAACATTCAGTACTTC; CDR3: CASSRPGIGMNIQYF
J: TRBJ2-7; size: .; V: TRBV20-1; D: .; DNA: TGCAGTGCCCGTTTGGGACTTTTACAGTACTTC; CDR3: CSARLGLLQYF